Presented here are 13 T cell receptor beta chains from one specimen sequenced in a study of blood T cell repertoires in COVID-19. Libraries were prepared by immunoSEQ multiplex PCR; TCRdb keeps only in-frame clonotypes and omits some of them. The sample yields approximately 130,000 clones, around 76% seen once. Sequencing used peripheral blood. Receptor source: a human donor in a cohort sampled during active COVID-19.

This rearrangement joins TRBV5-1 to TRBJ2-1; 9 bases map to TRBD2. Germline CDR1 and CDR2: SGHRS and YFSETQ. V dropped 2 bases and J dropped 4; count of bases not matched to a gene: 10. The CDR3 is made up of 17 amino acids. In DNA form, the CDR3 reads TGCGCCAGCAGCTTATTAGGCGGGGGGGCCTCTTACAATGAGCAGTTCTTC. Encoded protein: CASSLLGGGASYNEQFF.

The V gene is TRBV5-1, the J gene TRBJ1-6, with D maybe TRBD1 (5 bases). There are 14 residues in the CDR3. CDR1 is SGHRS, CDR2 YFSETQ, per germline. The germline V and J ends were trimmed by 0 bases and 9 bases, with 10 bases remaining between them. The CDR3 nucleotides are TGCGCCAGCAGCTTGGTGGCTCAGGGTTCACCCCTCCACTTT. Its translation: CASSLVAQGSPLHF. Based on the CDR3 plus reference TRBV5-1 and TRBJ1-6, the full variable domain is KAGVTQTPRYLIKTRGQQVTLSCSPISGHRSVSWYQQTPGQGLQFLFEYFSETQRNKGNFPGRFSGRQFSNSRSEMNVSTLELGDSALYLCASSLVAQGSPLHFGNGTRLTVT.

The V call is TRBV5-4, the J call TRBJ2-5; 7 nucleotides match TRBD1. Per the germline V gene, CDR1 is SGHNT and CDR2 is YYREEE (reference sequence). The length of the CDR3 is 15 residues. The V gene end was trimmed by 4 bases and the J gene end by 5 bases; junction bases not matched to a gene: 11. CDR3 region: CASSTGQVRPETQYF. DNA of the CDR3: TGTGCCAGCAGCACCGGACAGGTACGCCCGGAGACCCAGTACTTC.

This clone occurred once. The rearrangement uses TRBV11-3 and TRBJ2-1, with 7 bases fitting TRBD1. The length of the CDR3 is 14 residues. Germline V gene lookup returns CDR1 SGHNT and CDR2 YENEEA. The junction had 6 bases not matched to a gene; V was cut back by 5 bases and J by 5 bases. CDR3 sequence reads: CASSPGQKNNEQFF. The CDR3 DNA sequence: TGTGCCAGCAGCCCGGGACAGAAGAACAATGAGCAGTTCTTC.

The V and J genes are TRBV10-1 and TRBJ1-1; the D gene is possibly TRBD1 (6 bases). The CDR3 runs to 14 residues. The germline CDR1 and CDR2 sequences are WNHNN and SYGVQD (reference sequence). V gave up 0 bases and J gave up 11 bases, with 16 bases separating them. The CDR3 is CASSESGGAGRAFF. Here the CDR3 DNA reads TGCGCCAGCAGTGAGTCTGGGGGGGCTGGTCGGGCTTTCTTT.

CDR3 residues: CASSEQGDEQFF. The CDR3 region has the DNA TGCGCCAGCAGTGAACAGGGCGATGAGCAGTTCTTC. The chain employs TRBV10-1 and TRBJ2-1; perhaps TRBD1 as D (6 bases). From germline, CDR1 is WNHNN and CDR2 SYGVQD (reference sequence). The CDR3 consists of 12 residues. Trimming removed 3 bases from V and 8 bases from J, with 8 bases in between.

Written as DNA, the CDR3 is TGTGCCAGCAGCCCCACGACAGGGTCACCGGGCTATGGCTACACCTTC. It codes for CASSPTTGSPGYGYTF. The rearrangement links TRBV7-8 to TRBJ1-2, with TRBD1 matching over 7 bases. Germline loops: CDR1 SGHVS, CDR2 FQNEAQ. The CDR3 runs to 16 residues. V lost 5 bases to trimming and J lost 4 bases; unmatched junction nucleotides: 13.

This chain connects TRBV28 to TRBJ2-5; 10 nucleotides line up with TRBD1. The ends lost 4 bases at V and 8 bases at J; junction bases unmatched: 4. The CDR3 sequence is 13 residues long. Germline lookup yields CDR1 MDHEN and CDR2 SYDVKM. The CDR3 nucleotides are TGTGCCAGCAGTTCGGGACAGGGGAGTACCCAGTACTTC. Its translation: CASSSGQGSTQYF.

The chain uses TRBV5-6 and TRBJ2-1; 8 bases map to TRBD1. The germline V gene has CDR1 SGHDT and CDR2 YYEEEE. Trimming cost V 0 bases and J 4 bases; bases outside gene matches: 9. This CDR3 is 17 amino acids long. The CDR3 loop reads CASSLEGGTGYYNEQFF. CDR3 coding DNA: TGTGCCAGCAGCTTGGAGGGTGGGACAGGTTATTACAATGAGCAGTTCTTC.

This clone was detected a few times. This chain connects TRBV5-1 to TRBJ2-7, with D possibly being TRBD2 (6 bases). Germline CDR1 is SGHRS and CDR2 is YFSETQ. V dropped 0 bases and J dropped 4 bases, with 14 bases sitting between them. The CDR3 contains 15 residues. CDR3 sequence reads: CASSLAAGREYEQYF. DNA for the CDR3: TGCGCCAGCAGCTTGGCCGCGGGACGGGAATACGAGCAGTACTTC.

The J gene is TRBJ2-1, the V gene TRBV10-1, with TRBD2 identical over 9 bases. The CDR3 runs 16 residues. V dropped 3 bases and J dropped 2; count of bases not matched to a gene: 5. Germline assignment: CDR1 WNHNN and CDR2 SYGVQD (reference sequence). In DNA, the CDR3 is TGCGCCAGCAGTGACCGGCGGGGGGGCCCCTACAATGAGCAGTTCTTC. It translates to CASSDRRGGPYNEQFF.

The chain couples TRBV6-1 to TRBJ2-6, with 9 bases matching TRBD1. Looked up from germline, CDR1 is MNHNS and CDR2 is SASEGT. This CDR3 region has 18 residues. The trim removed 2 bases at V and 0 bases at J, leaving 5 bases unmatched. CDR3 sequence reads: CASSERGQGSSGANVLTF. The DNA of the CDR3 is TGTGCCAGCAGTGAACGAGGACAGGGGAGCTCTGGGGCCAACGTCCTGACTTTC.

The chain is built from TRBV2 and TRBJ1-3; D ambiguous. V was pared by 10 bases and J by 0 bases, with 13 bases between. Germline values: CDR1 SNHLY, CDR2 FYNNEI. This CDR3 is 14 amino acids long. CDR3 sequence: CATGRASSGNTIYF. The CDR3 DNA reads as TGTGCCACGGGAAGGGCTTCCTCTGGAAACACCATATATTTT.